This TCR beta chain was profiled in a study of CD8 T cells in acute hepatitis C reinfection (dated by TCRdb to about 2021). Background for the entire study: The study profiled the TCRbeta repertoire of CD8+ T cells specific for the HCV NS3-1073 epitope during acute infection and after viral clearance. Paired acute and follow-up samples were contributed by four spontaneous resolvers. Broader findings and caveats from the paper: NS3-1073 specific repertoires were highly diverse, with no significant diversity differences between acute resolver, follow-up resolver and acute chronic samples. Only the TCRbeta chain was sequenced in bulk, so alphabeta pairing of public clonotypes could not be determined. CDR3 sequences shared with other epitopes were rarely observed, and exact matching may have been limited by differing sequencing approaches. Regardless of outcome, some 13 public clonotypes were found, and one public clonotype used V04-02/J02-02. Preferential use of the TRBV04 and TRBV06 gene families was observed in all groups, and this preferential usage was not explained by overrepresentation in the naive pool. NS3-1073 specific cells were too rare to sort in chronically infected subjects, so no follow-up repertoires exist for those subjects.

A note on this clone: The antigen this receptor binds is unknown. No qualities accompany the bases; no much larger clone lies one base away.

In light of the paper, this sample's time point label describes: naive CD8 control sorted from an acute-time-point sample. Enrolled in the Montreal Hepatitis C Cohort (HEPCO) in Canada, the donors were people who inject drugs, and these donors were followed every 3 months. Acute primary HCV infection was defined by a positive HCV RNA or antibody test following a negative test within the previous 24 weeks. Cells were surface stained with CD3, CD8 and CD45RO antibodies, and an aqua fixable dye was used to exclude dead cells. The cohort also had several subjects who developed chronic infection, defined as being HCV RNA positive at 24 weeks. Once thawed from cryostorage, peripheral blood mononuclear cells underwent negative selection via the MACS CD8+ T cell Isolation Kit to obtain CD8+ T cells. A BD FACSAria II cell sorter was used to sort the cells. Reading from cysteine to phenylalanine, the CDR3 counts 15 amino acids. CDR3 DNA only is kept here, 45 bases in frame from base 1. Clipping removes 5 bases from V and 3 bases from J, with 4 as the unmatched junction base count. Taken from the germline V gene (reference sequence), the CDR1 and CDR2 loops are SEHNR and FQNEAQ.

Genomic DNA was extracted from the FACS-sorted cells, and the TCRbeta chains were sequenced by the commercial immunoSEQ service. On the study's bioinformatics: The repertoire data were analyzed using ImmunoSEQ Analyzer software v3.0 and R v3.5.1. Only productive rearrangements were analyzed, as sequences containing stop codons or out-of-frame rearrangements were removed. The sequencing provider supplied the metrics for Simpson diversity, Shannon entropy, CDR3 length and nucleotide addition. Based on frequency, clonotypes were placed into dominant, sub-dominant, low or lowest abundance groups, and clonotypes under 0.1% were left out of most analyses. Any CDR3 amino acid clonotype present in at least two subjects at a cumulative frequency of at least 0.5% was labeled public. TCRdb carries this immuneACCESS record with in-frame sequences only. Its versions omit some clonotypes, under half of them owing to an unresolved V gene in the studies checked, with the rest unexplained. V, J and clone size derive from that table, while D and trimming were established from the DNA sequence. For this sample the table gives over 35,000 clones, of which approximately 87% were detected only once. More than 0.4% of the sample comes from the top ten.

The sequence came from a man aged 25-40 years with chronic hepatitis C. Sequencing was carried out using naive CD8+ T cells from PBMCs. Sample cell subset or site, as interpreted from the label and publication: sorted total naive CD45RO-negative CD8+ T cells. The chain employs TRBV7-9 and TRBJ2-1, with 10 bases aligning to TRBD2. For the CDR3, the sequence is CASSQTSGLYNEQFF. At the DNA level, the sequence is TGTGCCAGCAGCCAGACTAGCGGGCTCTACAATGAGCAGTTCTTC.